The 15 T cell receptor beta chains reported below all come from one sample, sequenced in a study of patients and donors after allogeneic stem cell transplantation. TCRdb passed the RT-PCR reads through MiXCR, listing each CDR3 protein once. The data hold 400,000 to 500,000 distinct CDR3 sequences, with 16% observed a single time. Sequences were obtained from blood, either unsorted or a sorted T cell fraction (not recorded which). The receptors derive from a human donor who was either an allogeneic HSCT recipient or a stem cell or donor lymphocyte infusion donor (not recorded which). It is not recorded whose cells these are; they may come from a transplant donor.

This clonotype was counted a single time. The chain combines TRBV7-2 with TRBJ1-6, with a tentative D call TRBD1 (5 bases). The CDR3 runs to 16 residues. V was clipped by 4 bases and J by 9 bases, with 19 bases between them. The germline gives CDR1 SGHTA, CDR2 FQGNSA. The chain's CDR3 is CASSSLIRGGSSPLHF. CDR3 nucleotides: TGTGCCAGCAGCTCCCTTATTCGGGGGGGAAGTTCACCCCTCCACTTT.

This clonotype was found a few times. The genes are TRBV12-3 or TRBV12-4 and TRBJ2-1, with a possible D match to TRBD2 (6 bases). The CDR3 contains 15 residues. Trimming pared 6 bases from V and 6 bases from J, leaving 18 bases between. The DNA of the CDR3 is TGTGCCAGCAGCCGTCGGGCGGGACTCCCCAATGAGCAGTTCTTC. Translated, it gives CASSRRAGLPNEQFF.

This clonotype was counted ten times or more. This rearrangement joins TRBV3-1 to TRBJ2-7; D call uncertain. The CDR3 covers 14 residues. Per the germline V gene, CDR1 is LGHDT and CDR2 is YNNKEL (reference sequence). V lost 1 base to trimming and J lost 5 bases, with 12 bases between them. CDR3 nucleotides: TGTGCCAGCAGCCAAGGTCCCGTGCTCGACGAGCAGTACTTC. Translation: CASSQGPVLDEQYF.

The chain couples TRBV20-1 to TRBJ1-5, with D possibly matching TRBD1 (5 bases). This CDR3 has 12 residues. V was shortened by 6 bases and J by 4 bases, with 10 bases between the two germline ends. Germline V CDR1 and CDR2: DFQATT, SNEGSKA (reference sequence). CDR3 loop: CSAEGENQPQHF. The DNA of the CDR3 is TGCAGTGCGGAAGGGGAGAATCAGCCCCAGCATTTT.

Only a few counts were recorded for this clonotype. CDR3 sequence (DNA): TGCGCCAGCAGCTTAAACTTAGCGTCTCCACAAGATACGCAGTATTTT. Translating it yields CASSLNLASPQDTQYF. This chain joins TRBV5-1 and TRBJ2-3; maybe TRBD2 (5 bases). The V and J ends lost 2 bases and 5 bases respectively, with 18 bases between them. Germline V gene lookup returns CDR1 SGHRS and CDR2 YFSETQ. The CDR3 is 16 residues long.

The table lists this clonotype with a few counts. The chain employs TRBV24-1 and TRBJ2-7; 10 positions agree with TRBD1. The CDR3 has 16 amino acids. Looked up from germline, CDR1 is KGHDR and CDR2 is SFDVKD. The ends lost 4 bases at V and 2 bases at J; junction bases unmatched: 7. CDR3 nucleotides: TGTGCCACCAGTGACCCCCGGACAGGGGGGACCTACGAGCAGTACTTC. Protein: CATSDPRTGGTYEQYF.

In its sample, this clonotype was seen many times. This rearrangement joins TRBV7-8 to TRBJ2-7; the D is unclear. CDR3 length: 13 residues. Looked up from germline, CDR1 is SGHVS and CDR2 is FQNEAQ. Trimming cost V 5 bases and J 4 bases, with 12 bases left between them. This CDR3 is CASSPGGWYEQYF. CDR3 sequence (DNA): TGTGCCAGCAGCCCGGGTGGGTGGTACGAGCAGTACTTC. The full variable domain, rest sourced from reference TRBV7-8 and TRBJ2-7, is GAGVSQSPRYKVAKRGQDVALRCDPISGHVSLFWYQQALGQGPEFLTYFQNEAQLDKSGLPSDRFFAERPEGSVSTLKIQRTQQEDSAVYLCASSPGGWYEQYFGPGTRLTVT.

This clonotype was seen a handful of times. CDR3 bases: TGTGCCAGCAGTTTCTACCAGGGACTAGCGGGAGGGCAAGATACGCAGTATTTT. This encodes CASSFYQGLAGGQDTQYF. The genes are TRBV12-3 or TRBV12-4 and TRBJ2-3; 16 bases map to TRBD2. Germline trimming cut 3 bases from V and 5 bases from J; bases unmatched to any gene: 8. CDR3 length: 18 residues.

The chain recombines TRBV20-1 with TRBJ2-7; 10 positions match TRBD2. Per germline, CDR1 DFQATT and CDR2 SNEGSKA (reference sequence). Trimming removed 3 bases from V and 4 bases from J; junction bases left unmatched: 3. This CDR3 has 13 amino acids. The CDR3 DNA follows: TGCAGTGCTAGCGGACTAGCGGTATACGAGCAGTACTTC. Protein product: CSASGLAVYEQYF.

This clonotype showed up just a few times. This chain links TRBV29-1 with TRBJ1-2, with TRBD1 identical over 7 bases. Germline V gives CDR1 SQVTM, CDR2 ANQGSEA. With V trimmed by 7 bases and J by 5 bases, 7 bases remained unmatched. The CDR3 is 12 residues long. The CDR3 protein is CSDSDRIYGYTF. CDR3 DNA: TGCAGCGACTCGGACAGGATTTATGGCTACACCTTC.

CDR3 sequence reads: CATSRVSSGNEQYF. The CDR3 DNA sequence: TGTGCCACCAGCAGAGTTTCCTCAGGTAACGAGCAGTACTTC. The V call is TRBV15, the J call TRBJ2-7; D is uncertain. Trimming left V 1 base short and J 5 bases short, with 12 bases between. The germline V gene has CDR1 LNHNV and CDR2 YYDKDF (reference sequence). This CDR3 has 14 residues.

This clonotype was detected a few times. The chain joins TRBV20-1 to TRBJ1-5; D gene ambiguous. Per the germline V gene, CDR1 is DFQATT and CDR2 is SNEGSKA (reference sequence). The CDR3 totals 15 residues. V was shortened by 0 bases and J by 10 bases, with 19 bases between the two germline ends. Here the CDR3 reads CSARDESRRPVPQHF. CDR3 sequence (DNA): TGCAGTGCTAGAGATGAGTCCCGGCGGCCAGTACCCCAGCATTTT.

The rearrangement links TRBV10-3 to TRBJ2-7, with 7 positions matching TRBD2. The CDR3 is 15 residues long. Germline V CDR1 and CDR2: ENHRY, SYGVKD. V trimming: 6 bases; J trimming: 3 bases; junction bases outside the gene matches: 11. The CDR3 here is CAISLTGTKDYEQYF. CDR3 DNA: TGTGCCATCAGCCTAACCGGGACTAAAGACTACGAGCAGTACTTC.

The genes are TRBV29-1 and TRBJ2-7; TRBD2 aligns across 8 bases. Trimming at V came to 3 bases and at J to 2 bases, leaving 0 bases not matched to a gene. CDR3 size: 12 residues. Germline CDR1 is SQVTM and CDR2 is ANQGSEA. For the CDR3, the DNA is TGCAGCGTTGACGGGGGGGCCTACGAGCAGTACTTC. Its protein product is CSVDGGAYEQYF.

V is TRBV5-1 and J is TRBJ1-1; 7 nucleotides line up with TRBD1. The CDR3 is 18 amino acids. Germline V gene data show CDR1 as SGHRS and CDR2 as YFSETQ. V was clipped by 1 base and J by 1 base; unmatched bases: 13. The CDR3 loop is CASSLRDRQGRTNTEAFF. For the CDR3, the DNA is TGCGCCAGCAGCTTGCGTGATCGACAGGGCCGGACGAACACTGAAGCTTTCTTT.